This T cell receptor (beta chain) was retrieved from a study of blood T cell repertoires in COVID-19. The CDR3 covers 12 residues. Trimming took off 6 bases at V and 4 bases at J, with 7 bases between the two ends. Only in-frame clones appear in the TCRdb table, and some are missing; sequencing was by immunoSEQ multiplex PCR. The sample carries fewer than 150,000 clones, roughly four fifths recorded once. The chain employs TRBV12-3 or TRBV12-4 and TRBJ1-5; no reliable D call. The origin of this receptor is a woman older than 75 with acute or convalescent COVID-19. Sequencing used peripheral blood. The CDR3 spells CASRGTNQPQHF. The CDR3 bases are TGTGCCAGCAGGGGCACAAATCAGCCCCAGCATTTT.